The next 16 T cell receptor beta chains were all read from a single sample in a study of T cells in Graves' hyperthyroidism and ophthalmopathy. What was amplified from RNA transcripts were TCR beta CDR3 regions. First-round RT-PCR with HTBI primers amplified the TCR CDR3 region. One entry per CDR3 protein results from TCRdb running MiXCR on the multiplex PCR reads. The data show about 610,000 distinct CDR3 sequences, approximately 15% seen once. The source material was blood. These receptors were collected from a middle-aged woman with Graves' ophthalmopathy.

This clonotype was counted ten times or more. This CDR3 reads CSASDGAYEQYF. Written as DNA, the CDR3 is TGCAGTGCTAGCGATGGGGCGTACGAGCAGTACTTC. The chain has TRBV20-1 and TRBJ2-7; possibly TRBD1 for D (5 bases). CDR3 length equals 12 residues. In germline, CDR1 is DFQATT, CDR2 SNEGSKA (reference sequence). Trimming stripped 3 bases from V and 4 bases from J, with 10 bases between.

Remarks on this clonotype: A read error is possible here, since a much larger clone lies one base away. The chain carries TRBV12-3 or TRBV12-4 and TRBJ2-5; 7 bases are a match to TRBD2. The better agreement between TRBJ2-1 and the DNA end casts doubt on the J call. The CDR3 has 14 amino acids. This chain's CDR3 is CASSLNSGQETQFF. DNA of the CDR3: TGTGCCAGCAGTCTGAATAGCGGGCAAGAGACCCAGTTCTTC.

This clonotype was seen at least ten times. CDR3 in DNA: TGCGCCAGCAGCTTGGCCGGTTCAGTTAACTCCTACGAGCAGTACTTC. Translating it yields CASSLAGSVNSYEQYF. V gene TRBV5-1 combines with J gene TRBJ2-7; no reliable D call. V was clipped by 0 bases and J by 0 bases, with 13 bases between them. Germline V gene lookup returns CDR1 SGHRS and CDR2 YFSETQ. This CDR3 has 16 amino acids.

This clonotype was detected ten times or more. V and J are TRBV5-1 and TRBJ1-4; no firm D call. CDR1 is SGHRS and CDR2 is YFSETQ in the germline V gene. The length of the CDR3 is 15 residues. Deletions cut 0 bases from V and 4 bases from J, with 10 bases between. The CDR3 is CASSLGGRINEKLFF. The CDR3 DNA follows: TGCGCCAGCAGCTTGGGCGGCAGAATTAATGAAAAACTGTTTTTT. Drawing the rest from reference TRBV5-1 and TRBJ1-4, the complete variable domain is KAGVTQTPRYLIKTRGQQVTLSCSPISGHRSVSWYQQTPGQGLQFLFEYFSETQRNKGNFPGRFSGRQFSNSRSEMNVSTLELGDSALYLCASSLGGRINEKLFFGSGTQLSVL.

V is TRBV19 and J is TRBJ1-5; no reliable D call. Deletions cut 3 bases from V and 0 bases from J, with 6 bases between. This CDR3 is built from 14 residues. Germline V lookup: CDR1 LNHDA, CDR2 SQIVND (reference sequence). The CDR3 nucleotides read TGTGCCAGTAGTATGACTAATAGCAATCAGCCCCAGCATTTT. Its translation is CASSMTNSNQPQHF.

Concerning this clonotype: With a much larger clone just one base away, this may be a read error. The gene calls are TRBV30 and TRBJ2-3; D is undetermined. Deletions cut 2 bases from V and 6 bases from J, with 6 bases between. The CDR3 totals 11 residues. Germline CDR1 reads GTSNPN; CDR2 reads SVGIG (reference sequence). DNA of the CDR3: TGTGCCTGGAGTAGAATGGATACGCAGTATTTT. It codes for CAWSRMDTQYF.

This clonotype was observed at least ten times. This chain joins TRBV7-2 and TRBJ2-3, with TRBD2 as a possible D gene (6 bases). This CDR3 contains 16 residues. Germline CDR1 and CDR2: SGHTA and FQGNSA. V was clipped by 5 bases and J by 4 bases, with 19 bases between them. The CDR3 DNA reads as TGTGCCAGCAGCCTTACGGTAGCGGTTGCCGCAGATACGCAGTATTTT. This gives the protein CASSLTVAVAADTQYF.

This clonotype was seen repeatedly, ten times or more. CDR3 region: CSATLAGGHRDTQYF. The CDR3 region has the DNA TGCAGTGCTACCCTAGCGGGGGGGCATAGAGATACGCAGTATTTT. The V and J genes are TRBV20-1 and TRBJ2-3, with 12 bases that match TRBD2. This CDR3 spans 15 amino acids. The germline V gene has CDR1 DFQATT and CDR2 SNEGSKA (reference sequence). The trim removed 4 bases at V and 5 bases at J, leaving 7 bases unmatched.

This clonotype has a count of ten or more. CDR3 amino acids: CASSFLSSGRVYEQYF. The CDR3 bases are TGTGCCAGCAGTTTCCTCTCCAGCGGGAGGGTGTACGAGCAGTACTTC. The genes are TRBV27 and TRBJ2-7; TRBD2 agrees at 10 bases. CDR3 length: 16 amino acids. Germline V gene sequence: CDR1 MNHEY, CDR2 SMNVEV (reference sequence). Unmatched junction bases numbered 9, after V lost 3 bases and J lost 4 bases.

Only a few counts were recorded for this clonotype. No conserved phenylalanine or tryptophan ends this CDR3, so it is likely a read error. The rearrangement links TRBV11-2 to TRBJ2-2, with D tentatively TRBD2 (7 bases). V dropped 5 bases and J dropped 3 bases, with 13 bases sitting between them. CDR1 SGHAT and CDR2 FQNNGV come from the germline V gene. This CDR3 region has 15 residues. The CDR3 DNA reads TGTGCCAGCAGCAAAGGGGGGGTGGACACCGGGGAGCTGTTTCTT. This codes for CASSKGGVDTGELFL.

This clonotype was counted many times. The V call is TRBV7-8, the J call TRBJ1-5; no clear D. The V and J ends lost 1 base and 0 bases respectively, with 13 bases between them. CDR1 is SGHVS, CDR2 FQNEAQ, per germline. The CDR3 contains 17 residues. The CDR3 loop is CASSLGLVGDSNQPQHF. In DNA form, the CDR3 reads TGTGCCAGCAGCTTAGGGTTAGTGGGCGATAGCAATCAGCCCCAGCATTTT.

The chain combines TRBV20-1 with TRBJ2-1; a weak D match, TRBD2 (5 bases). The CDR3 consists of 17 residues. The germline V gene encodes CDR1 DFQATT and CDR2 SNEGSKA (reference sequence). V shed 0 bases and J shed 0 bases, with 15 bases lying between them. The CDR3 sequence: CSARDGGGRSSYNEQFF. The CDR3 coding sequence is TGCAGTGCTAGAGATGGAGGCGGGCGAAGCTCCTACAATGAGCAGTTCTTC.

This clonotype was detected ten times or more. This chain uses TRBV2 with TRBJ1-5; no clear D gene. V was cut by 7 bases and J by 0 bases, with 7 bases left in between. This CDR3 spans 13 amino acids. Germline-derived CDR1 and CDR2 are SNHLY and FYNNEI. Here the CDR3 reads CASTLDSNQPQHF. As DNA, the CDR3 is TGTGCCAGCACCCTCGATAGCAATCAGCCCCAGCATTTT.

This clonotype appeared a few times. The rearrangement links TRBV28 to TRBJ1-6; no definite D call. V lost 5 bases and J 6 bases, leaving 14 bases between the germline ends. Germline V CDR1 and CDR2: MDHEN, SYDVKM. The CDR3 totals 15 residues. The CDR3: CASSLHASFNSPLHF. CDR3 nucleotide sequence: TGTGCCAGCAGTCTCCACGCTTCTTTTAATTCACCCCTCCACTTT.

The genes are TRBV7-3 and TRBJ2-1; 13 bases line up with TRBD2. Germline assignment: CDR1 SGHTA and CDR2 FQGTGA. The V segment lost 4 bases and the J segment 8 bases; nucleotides outside the gene matches: 14. CDR3 length: 18 amino acids. The CDR3 DNA reads as TGTGCCAGCAGCTCCCGACCAAGACTAGCGGGAGGATTTGATGAGCAGTTCTTC. Amino acids: CASSSRPRLAGGFDEQFF.

This clonotype was found many times. This sequence joins TRBV12-3 or TRBV12-4 and TRBJ2-1; D gene unclear. The CDR3 runs to 15 residues. V lost 7 bases and J lost 0, with 13 bases in between. CDR3 sequence reads: CASTLDADSYNEQFF. CDR3 in DNA: TGTGCCAGCACCCTGGACGCCGACTCCTACAATGAGCAGTTCTTC.